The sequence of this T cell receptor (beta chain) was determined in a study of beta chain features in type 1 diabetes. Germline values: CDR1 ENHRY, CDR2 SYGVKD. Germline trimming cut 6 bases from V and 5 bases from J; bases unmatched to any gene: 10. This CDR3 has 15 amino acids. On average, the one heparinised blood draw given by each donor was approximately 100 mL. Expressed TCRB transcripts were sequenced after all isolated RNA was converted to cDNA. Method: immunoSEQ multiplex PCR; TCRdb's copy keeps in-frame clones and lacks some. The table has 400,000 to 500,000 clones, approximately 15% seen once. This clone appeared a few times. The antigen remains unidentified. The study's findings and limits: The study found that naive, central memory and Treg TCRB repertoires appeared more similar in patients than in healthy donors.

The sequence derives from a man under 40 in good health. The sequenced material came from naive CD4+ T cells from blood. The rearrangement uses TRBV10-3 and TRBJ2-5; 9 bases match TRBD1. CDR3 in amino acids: CAIRTGQGYGETQYF. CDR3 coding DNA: TGTGCCATCAGGACGGGACAGGGCTATGGGGAGACCCAGTACTTC.